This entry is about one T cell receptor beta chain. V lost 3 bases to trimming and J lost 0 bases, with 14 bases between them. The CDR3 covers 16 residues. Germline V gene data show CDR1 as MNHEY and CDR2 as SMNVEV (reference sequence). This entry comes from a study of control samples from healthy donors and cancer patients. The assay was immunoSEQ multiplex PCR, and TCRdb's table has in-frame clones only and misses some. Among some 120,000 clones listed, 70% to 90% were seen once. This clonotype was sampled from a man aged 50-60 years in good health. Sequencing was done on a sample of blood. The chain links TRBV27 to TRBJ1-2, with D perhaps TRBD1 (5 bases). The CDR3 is CASSFIYKGANYGYTF. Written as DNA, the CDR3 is TGTGCCAGCAGTTTTATTTATAAAGGGGCTAACTATGGCTACACCTTC.